The next 3 T cell receptor beta chains were all read from a single sample in a study of control samples from healthy donors and cancer patients. Clones were read by immunoSEQ multiplex PCR, and TCRdb kept only the in-frame ones, dropping some. This sample has some 140,000 clones, with around 85% found just once. The sequenced sample was blood. The receptors come from a woman aged 25 to 45 in good health.

The chain links TRBV5-4 to TRBJ2-2; a possible D gene is TRBD2 (5 bases). V dropped 0 bases and J dropped 4 bases, with 10 bases sitting between them. The CDR3 spans 15 residues. The germline CDR1 and CDR2 sequences are SGHNT and YYREEE (reference sequence). CDR3 protein: CASSLAGRGTGELFF. CDR3 nucleotide sequence: TGTGCCAGCAGCTTGGCGGGCCGGGGCACCGGGGAGCTGTTTTTT.

In nucleotides, the CDR3 is TGTGCCAGCACTCCCGGGACTAGCTCCTACGAGCAGTACTTC. Its translation is CASTPGTSSYEQYF. The chain has TRBV6-6 and TRBJ2-7; 8 bases align to TRBD2. V shed 7 bases, J shed 0 bases, and the junction held 5 bases outside the gene matches. CDR3 length equals 14 residues. Germline V gene lookup returns CDR1 MNHNY and CDR2 SVGAGI (reference sequence).

The chain combines TRBV2 with TRBJ2-3, with D perhaps given as TRBD1 or TRBD2 (6 bases each). Germline CDR1 reads SNHLY; CDR2 reads FYNNEI. The length of the CDR3 is 14 residues. Deletions cut 6 bases from V and 1 base from J, with 11 bases between. DNA for the CDR3: TGTGCCAGCAGGGAGGGGGGAGGCACAGATACGCAGTATTTT. Protein sequence: CASREGGGTDTQYF.